Below are 18 T cell receptor beta chains sequenced from a single sample in a study of blood T cell repertoires in COVID-19. Sequencing was performed with immunoSEQ multiplex PCR; in TCRdb, only in-frame clones are kept and a portion is missing. The sample contains roughly 150,000 clones, roughly nine tenths of which appear only once. The sequencing sample was made of peripheral blood. The receptors here all came from a man aged 18-30 years with COVID-19, enrolled during active disease.

V is TRBV30 and J is TRBJ1-1; tentatively, D is TRBD1 (5 bases). Germline V lookup: CDR1 GTSNPN, CDR2 SVGIG (reference sequence). V lost 2 bases, J lost 7 bases, and 11 bases lay in between. CDR3 length: 12 amino acids. CDR3 coding DNA: TGTGCCTGGAGTCCGCAGGGAATTGAAGCTTTCTTT. It translates to CAWSPQGIEAFF.

The chain joins TRBV14 to TRBJ2-7; D might be TRBD1 (6 bases). The germline V and J ends were trimmed by 5 bases and 2 bases, with 13 bases remaining between them. CDR3 length equals 14 residues. CDR1 is SGHDN and CDR2 is FVKESK in the germline V gene. The CDR3 spells CASSFPGHPYEQYF. CDR3 DNA: TGTGCCAGCAGCTTCCCGGGACACCCCTACGAGCAGTACTTC.

The chain links TRBV30 to TRBJ2-5, with TRBD1 matching 7 bases. The CDR3 runs 11 residues. V shed 0 bases, J shed 11 bases, and the junction held 3 bases outside the gene matches. Germline V gives CDR1 GTSNPN, CDR2 SVGIG (reference sequence). CDR3 protein: CAWSVGQVQYF. The CDR3 nucleotides read TGTGCCTGGAGTGTCGGACAGGTTCAGTACTTC.

This clone was seen just once. The V call is TRBV4-3, the J call TRBJ2-7; 10 bases line up with TRBD1. The CDR3 spans 17 residues. Germline V gives CDR1 LGHNA, CDR2 YSLEER. J gave up 8 bases and V 4 bases, and 17 bases lay outside the gene matches. CDR3 nucleotide sequence: TGCGCCAGCAGCCGCGGATATGTCCGACAGGGGGCGCATAAGCAGTACTTC. This codes for CASSRGYVRQGAHKQYF.

The chain employs TRBV11-3 and TRBJ2-1; no firm D call. Germline CDR1 and CDR2: SGHNT and YENEEA. Trimming shortened V by 1 base and J by 8 bases, and 6 bases separated the two germline ends. This CDR3 is 12 amino acids long. CDR3 sequence reads: CASSLGADEQFF. CDR3 sequence (DNA): TGTGCCAGCAGCTTAGGAGCCGATGAGCAGTTCTTC.

This clone has only one observation. The rearrangement joins TRBV14 to TRBJ1-2; 8 bases match TRBD1. Germline V CDR1 and CDR2: SGHDN, FVKESK. V shed 0 bases, J shed 4 bases, and the junction held 7 bases outside the gene matches. CDR3 length equals 16 residues. Written as DNA, the CDR3 is TGTGCCAGCAGCCAAGATCGGTCAGGGGGCGCCTATGGCTACACCTTC. The encoded protein is CASSQDRSGGAYGYTF.

V is TRBV27 and J is TRBJ1-1; D unclear. Between the trimmed V and J ends, which lost 3 bases and 0 bases, there was a span of 5 bases. The CDR3 consists of 13 residues. The germline gives CDR1 MNHEY, CDR2 SMNVEV (reference sequence). The DNA of the CDR3 is TGTGCCAGCAGTTTGGGCCTGAACACTGAAGCTTTCTTT. Residues: CASSLGLNTEAFF.

The V gene is TRBV4-3, the J gene TRBJ1-2; D gene ambiguous. Germline values: CDR1 LGHNA, CDR2 YSLEER. There are 16 residues in the CDR3. Trimming removed 3 bases from V and 1 base from J, with 15 bases in between. CDR3: CASSHSRGPRNYGYTF. In DNA, the CDR3 is TGCGCCAGCAGCCACAGCCGCGGGCCCCGTAACTATGGCTACACCTTC.

Details on this clone: The junction differs from germline at one of its ends, possibly a read error. The gene calls are TRBV9 and TRBJ1-2; TRBD1 matches 7 bases. The CDR3 spans 9 residues. Germline CDR1 and CDR2: SGDLS and YYNGEE. The CDR3 spells CASSPRDSF. The CDR3 nucleotides are TGTGCCAGCAGCCCTCGGGACAGCTTC.

As to this clone: One junction end disagrees with the germline gene, perhaps due to a read error. The V call is TRBV5-4, the J call TRBJ1-4; tentative D call: TRBD1 (6 bases). From germline, CDR1 is SGHNT and CDR2 YYREEE (reference sequence). The CDR3 is 14 residues long. The DNA of the CDR3 is TGTGCCAGCAGTTTCAGGGGAGGGGAGGAAAAACTGCTTTTT. Residues: CASSFRGGEEKLLF. Based on the CDR3 plus reference TRBV5-4 and TRBJ1-4, the full variable domain is ETGVTQSPTHLIKTRGQQVTLRCSSQSGHNTVSWYQQALGQGPQFIFQYYREEENGRGNFPPRFSGLQFPNYSSELNVNALELDDSALYLCASSFRGGEEKLLFGSGTQLSVL.

The chain carries TRBV6-5 and TRBJ2-1, with a tentative D call TRBD1 (6 bases). CDR1 and CDR2 from the germline V gene are MNHEY and SVGAGI. The CDR3 totals 14 residues. Trimming removed 5 bases at V and 10 bases at J, with 18 bases between. As DNA, the CDR3 is TGTGCCAGCAGTCCAAGGGGGTCTTGGGGGGAGCAGTTCTTC. This translates into CASSPRGSWGEQFF.

The V and J genes are TRBV5-4 and TRBJ1-1; D remains ambiguous. CDR3 size: 13 residues. V dropped 2 bases and J dropped 4 bases, with 9 bases sitting between them. The germline V gene encodes CDR1 SGHNT and CDR2 YYREEE (reference sequence). This CDR3 is CASSFWGVTEAFF. CDR3 in DNA: TGTGCCAGCAGCTTCTGGGGAGTCACTGAAGCTTTCTTT. Drawing the rest from reference TRBV5-4 and TRBJ1-1, the complete variable domain is ETGVTQSPTHLIKTRGQQVTLRCSSQSGHNTVSWYQQALGQGPQFIFQYYREEENGRGNFPPRFSGLQFPNYSSELNVNALELDDSALYLCASSFWGVTEAFFGQGTRLTVV.

This clone was detected once. The chain links TRBV18 to TRBJ2-1; maybe TRBD2 (5 bases). There are 15 residues in the CDR3. CDR1 is KGHSH, CDR2 LQKENI, per germline. Trimming pared 3 bases from V and 0 bases from J, leaving 9 bases between. The CDR3 reads CASSPRTYSYNEQFF. The CDR3 DNA follows: TGTGCCAGCTCACCGCGGACTTACTCCTACAATGAGCAGTTCTTC.

The J gene is TRBJ2-7, the V gene TRBV19; possible D gene TRBD1, 5 bases. CDR1 and CDR2 (germline): LNHDA, SQIVND (reference sequence). V was trimmed by 5 bases and J by 4 bases, leaving 15 bases between them. This CDR3 comprises 14 residues. CDR3 loop: CASSPPGQRYEQYF. The CDR3 DNA follows: TGTGCCAGTAGTCCGCCTGGACAACGGTACGAGCAGTACTTC.

V gene TRBV6-5 combines with J gene TRBJ2-5; 9 nucleotides match TRBD1. CDR1 and CDR2 from the germline V gene are MNHEY and SVGAGI. Trimming cost V 7 bases and J 2 bases; bases outside gene matches: 5. The CDR3 is made up of 14 amino acids. CDR3 sequence reads: CASTLDRGQETQYF. CDR3 in DNA: TGTGCCAGCACCCTGGACAGGGGTCAAGAGACCCAGTACTTC.

The V and J genes are TRBV23-1 and TRBJ2-7, with TRBD2 as a possible D gene (5 bases). TRBV23-1 is an ORF, with its function uncertain. This CDR3 region has 17 residues. Trimming left V 3 bases short and J 2 bases short, with 20 bases between. The CDR3 sequence: CASSQLFNGITPYEQYF. As DNA, the CDR3 is TGCGCCAGCAGTCAGCTGTTCAACGGGATTACCCCCTACGAGCAGTACTTC.

V is TRBV4-3 and J is TRBJ1-4; 12 bases agree with TRBD1. CDR3 length: 15 amino acids. The junction had 8 bases not matched to a gene; V was cut back by 5 bases and J by 10 bases. Germline V gene lookup returns CDR1 LGHNA and CDR2 YSLEER. The CDR3 loop is CASSYGTGGDAKLFF. In nucleotides, the CDR3 is TGCGCCAGCAGCTACGGGACAGGGGGCGACGCAAAACTGTTTTTT.

The chain joins TRBV6-2 or TRBV6-3 to TRBJ2-1; 14 nucleotides line up with TRBD2. The CDR3 runs to 16 residues. In germline, CDR1 is MNHEY, CDR2 SVGEGT. V shed 6 bases, J shed 9 bases, and the junction held 10 bases outside the gene matches. The CDR3 here is CASSSGTSGSAGEQFF. CDR3 in DNA: TGTGCCAGCAGCTCCGGGACTAGCGGGAGTGCCGGTGAGCAGTTCTTC.